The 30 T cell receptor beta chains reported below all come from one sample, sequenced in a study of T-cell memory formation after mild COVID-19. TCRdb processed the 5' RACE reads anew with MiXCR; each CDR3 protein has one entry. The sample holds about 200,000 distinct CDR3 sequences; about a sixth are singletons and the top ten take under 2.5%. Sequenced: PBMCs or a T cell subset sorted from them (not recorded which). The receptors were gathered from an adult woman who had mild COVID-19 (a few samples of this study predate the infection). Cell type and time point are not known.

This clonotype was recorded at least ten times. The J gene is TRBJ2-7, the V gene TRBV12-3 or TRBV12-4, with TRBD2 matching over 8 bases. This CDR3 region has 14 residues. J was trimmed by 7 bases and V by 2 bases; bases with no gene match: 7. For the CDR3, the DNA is TGTGCCAGCAGTTTACGGGAGGGCCTTCGGGAGCAGTACTTC. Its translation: CASSLREGLREQYF.

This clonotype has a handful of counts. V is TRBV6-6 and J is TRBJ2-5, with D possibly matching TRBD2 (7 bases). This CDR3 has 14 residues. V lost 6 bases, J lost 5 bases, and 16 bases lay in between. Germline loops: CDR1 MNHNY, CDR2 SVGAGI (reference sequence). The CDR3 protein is CASSPPGGRETQYF. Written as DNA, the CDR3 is TGTGCCAGCAGCCCCCCCGGGGGGCGGGAGACCCAGTACTTC.

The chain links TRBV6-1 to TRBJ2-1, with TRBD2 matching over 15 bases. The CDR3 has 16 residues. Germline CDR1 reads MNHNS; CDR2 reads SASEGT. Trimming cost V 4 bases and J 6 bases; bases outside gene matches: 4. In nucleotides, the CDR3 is TGTGCCAGCAGTGGGGGACTAGCGGGGGGAGGCAATGAGCAGTTCTTC. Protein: CASSGGLAGGGNEQFF.

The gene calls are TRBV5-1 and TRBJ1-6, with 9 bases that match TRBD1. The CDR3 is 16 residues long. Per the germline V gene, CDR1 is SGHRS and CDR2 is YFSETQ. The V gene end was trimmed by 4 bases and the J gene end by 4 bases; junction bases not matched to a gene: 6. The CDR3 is CASSPEGTGYNSPLHF. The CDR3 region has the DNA TGCGCCAGCAGCCCGGAGGGGACAGGGTATAATTCACCCCTCCACTTT.

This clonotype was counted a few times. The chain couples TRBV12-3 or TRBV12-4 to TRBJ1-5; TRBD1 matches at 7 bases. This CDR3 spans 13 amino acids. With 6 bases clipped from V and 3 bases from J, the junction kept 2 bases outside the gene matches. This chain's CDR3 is CASRGQDNQPQHF. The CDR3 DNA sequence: TGTGCCAGCAGAGGACAGGACAATCAGCCCCAGCATTTT.

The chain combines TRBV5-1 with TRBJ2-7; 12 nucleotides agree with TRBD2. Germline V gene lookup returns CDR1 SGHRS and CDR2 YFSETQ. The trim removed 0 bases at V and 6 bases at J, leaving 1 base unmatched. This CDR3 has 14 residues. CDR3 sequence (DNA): TGCGCCAGCAGCTTGGGGACTAGCGGGACCGAGCAGTACTTC. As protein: CASSLGTSGTEQYF.

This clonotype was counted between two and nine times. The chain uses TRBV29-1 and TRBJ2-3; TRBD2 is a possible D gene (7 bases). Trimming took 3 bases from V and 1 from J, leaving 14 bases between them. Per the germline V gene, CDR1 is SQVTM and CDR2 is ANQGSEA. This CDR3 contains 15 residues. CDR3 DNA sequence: TGCAGCGTTGACGAGGGGGGGCAGGGCACAGATACGCAGTATTTT. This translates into CSVDEGGQGTDTQYF.

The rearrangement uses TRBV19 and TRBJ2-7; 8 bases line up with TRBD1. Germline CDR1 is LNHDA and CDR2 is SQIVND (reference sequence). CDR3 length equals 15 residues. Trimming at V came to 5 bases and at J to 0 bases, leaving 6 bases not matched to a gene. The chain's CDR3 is CASSYRQGSSYEQYF. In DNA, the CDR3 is TGTGCCAGTAGTTATCGACAGGGGAGCTCCTACGAGCAGTACTTC. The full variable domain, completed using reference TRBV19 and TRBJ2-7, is DGGITQSPKYLFRKEGQNVTLSCEQNLNHDAMYWYRQDPGQGLRLIYYSQIVNDFQKGDIAEGYSVSREKKESFPLTVTSAQKNPTAFYLCASSYRQGSSYEQYFGPGTRLTVT.

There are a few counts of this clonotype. The CDR3 coding sequence is TGTGCCAGTAGTATGTCGGGTTGGGATATGTACGAGCAGTACTTC. Its translation is CASSMSGWDMYEQYF. The V gene is TRBV19, the J gene TRBJ2-7; no reliable D call. This CDR3 is built from 15 residues. The V end was cut by 3 bases, the J end by 4 bases, with 16 bases between. Germline assignment: CDR1 LNHDA and CDR2 SQIVND (reference sequence).

The CDR3 is CAISKTGTYNEQFF. CDR3 coding DNA: TGTGCCATCAGTAAGACAGGTACCTACAATGAGCAGTTCTTC. This sequence joins TRBV10-3 and TRBJ2-1; perhaps TRBD1 as D (6 bases). V shed 5 bases and J shed 2 bases, with 10 bases lying between them. This CDR3 comprises 14 residues. Germline CDR1 ENHRY, CDR2 SYGVKD.

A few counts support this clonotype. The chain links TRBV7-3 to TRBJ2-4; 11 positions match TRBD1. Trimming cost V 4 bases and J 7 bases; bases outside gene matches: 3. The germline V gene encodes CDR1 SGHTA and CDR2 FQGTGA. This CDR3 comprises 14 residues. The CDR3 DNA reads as TGTGCCAGCAGCTCGTGGACAGGGGGCAACATTCAGTACTTC. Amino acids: CASSSWTGGNIQYF.

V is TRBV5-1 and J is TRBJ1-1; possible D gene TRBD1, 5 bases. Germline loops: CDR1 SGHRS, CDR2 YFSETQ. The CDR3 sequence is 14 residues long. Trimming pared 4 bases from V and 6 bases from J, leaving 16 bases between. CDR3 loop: CASSTEGHVSEAFF. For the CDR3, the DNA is TGCGCCAGCAGCACGGAAGGACATGTTTCTGAAGCTTTCTTT.

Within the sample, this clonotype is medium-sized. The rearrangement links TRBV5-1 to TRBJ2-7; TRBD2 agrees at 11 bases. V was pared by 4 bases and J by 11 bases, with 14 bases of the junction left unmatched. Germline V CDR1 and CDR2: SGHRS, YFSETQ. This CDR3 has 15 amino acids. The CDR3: CASSPGTSGTLREYF. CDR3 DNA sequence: TGCGCCAGCAGCCCGGGGACTAGCGGAACACTCAGGGAGTACTTC.

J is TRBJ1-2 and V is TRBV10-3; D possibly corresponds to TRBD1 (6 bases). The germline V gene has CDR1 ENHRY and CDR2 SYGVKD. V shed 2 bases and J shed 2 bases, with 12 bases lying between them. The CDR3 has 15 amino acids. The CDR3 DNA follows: TGTGCCATCAGTGAGGGATCAAGGGGGAACTATGGCTACACCTTC. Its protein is CAISEGSRGNYGYTF.

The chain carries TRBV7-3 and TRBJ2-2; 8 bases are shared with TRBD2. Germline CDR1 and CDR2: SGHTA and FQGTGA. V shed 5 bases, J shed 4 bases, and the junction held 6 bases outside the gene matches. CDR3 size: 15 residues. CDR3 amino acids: CASSPGLGGTGELFF. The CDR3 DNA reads TGTGCCAGCAGCCCGGGACTAGGCGGCACCGGGGAGCTGTTTTTT.

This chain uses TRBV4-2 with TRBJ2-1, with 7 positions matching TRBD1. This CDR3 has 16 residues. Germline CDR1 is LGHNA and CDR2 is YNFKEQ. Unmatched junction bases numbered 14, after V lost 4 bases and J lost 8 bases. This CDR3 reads CASSPDRERVKDEQFF. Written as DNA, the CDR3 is TGTGCCAGCAGCCCCGACAGGGAAAGAGTTAAAGATGAGCAGTTCTTC.

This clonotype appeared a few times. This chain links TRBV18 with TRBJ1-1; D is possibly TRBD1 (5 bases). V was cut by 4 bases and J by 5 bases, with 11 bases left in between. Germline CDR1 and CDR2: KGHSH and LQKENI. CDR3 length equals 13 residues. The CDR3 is CASSLLWGTEAFF. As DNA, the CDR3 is TGTGCCAGCTCACTTCTCTGGGGGACTGAAGCTTTCTTT.

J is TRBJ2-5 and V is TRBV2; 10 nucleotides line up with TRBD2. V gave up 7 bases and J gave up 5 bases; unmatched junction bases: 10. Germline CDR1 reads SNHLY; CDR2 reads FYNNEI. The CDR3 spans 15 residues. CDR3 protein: CASTFRASGGETQYF. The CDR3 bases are TGTGCCAGCACTTTTCGGGCTAGCGGGGGTGAGACCCAGTACTTC.

The DNA for the CDR3 is TGTGCCAGCAGTTTATGGGCAGGCGGAGGCGGGGAGCTGTTTTTT. This codes for CASSLWAGGGGELFF. The chain carries TRBV27 and TRBJ2-2, with a weak D call TRBD2 (5 bases). Germline V gene data show CDR1 as MNHEY and CDR2 as SMNVEV (reference sequence). Trimming removed 1 base at V and 7 bases at J, with 13 bases between. This CDR3 has 15 residues.

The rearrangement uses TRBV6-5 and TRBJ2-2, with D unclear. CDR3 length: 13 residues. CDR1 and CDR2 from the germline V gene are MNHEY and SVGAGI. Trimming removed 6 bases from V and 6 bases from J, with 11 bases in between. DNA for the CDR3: TGTGCCAGCAGAGGTTCGGCGTCCGGGGAGCTGTTTTTT. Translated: CASRGSASGELFF.

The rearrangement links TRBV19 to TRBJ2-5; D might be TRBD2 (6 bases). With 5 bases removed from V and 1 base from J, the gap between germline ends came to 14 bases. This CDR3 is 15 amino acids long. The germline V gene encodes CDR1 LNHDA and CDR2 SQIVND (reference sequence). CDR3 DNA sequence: TGTGCCAGTAGTGCGACCGGGAGTCGCCAAGAGACCCAGTACTTC. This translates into CASSATGSRQETQYF.

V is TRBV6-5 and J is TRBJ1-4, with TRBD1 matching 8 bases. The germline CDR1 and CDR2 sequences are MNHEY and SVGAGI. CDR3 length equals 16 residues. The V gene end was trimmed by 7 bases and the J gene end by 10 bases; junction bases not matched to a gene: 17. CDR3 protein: CASTSREGQGFGKLFF. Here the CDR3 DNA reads TGTGCCAGCACCTCCCGTGAAGGACAGGGTTTCGGAAAACTGTTTTTT.

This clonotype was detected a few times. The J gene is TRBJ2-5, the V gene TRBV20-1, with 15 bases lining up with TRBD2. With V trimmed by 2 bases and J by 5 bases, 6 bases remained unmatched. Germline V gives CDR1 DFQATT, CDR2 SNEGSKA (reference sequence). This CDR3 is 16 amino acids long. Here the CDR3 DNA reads TGCAGTGCTAGAAGGACTAGCGGGGGGGCAGGGGAGACCCAGTACTTC. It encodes CSARRTSGGAGETQYF.

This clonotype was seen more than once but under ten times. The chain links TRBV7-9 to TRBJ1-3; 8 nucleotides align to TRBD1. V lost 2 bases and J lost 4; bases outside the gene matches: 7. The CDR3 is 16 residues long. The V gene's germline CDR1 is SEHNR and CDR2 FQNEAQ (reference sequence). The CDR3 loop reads CASSLISTGAGNTIYF. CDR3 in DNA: TGTGCCAGCAGCTTAATTTCGACAGGGGCCGGAAACACCATATATTTT. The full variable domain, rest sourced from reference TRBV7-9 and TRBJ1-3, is DTGVSQNPRHKITKRGQNVTFRCDPISEHNRLYWYRQTLGQGPEFLTYFQNEAQLEKSRLLSDRFSAERPKGSFSTLEIQRTEQGDSAMYLCASSLISTGAGNTIYFGEGSWLTVV.

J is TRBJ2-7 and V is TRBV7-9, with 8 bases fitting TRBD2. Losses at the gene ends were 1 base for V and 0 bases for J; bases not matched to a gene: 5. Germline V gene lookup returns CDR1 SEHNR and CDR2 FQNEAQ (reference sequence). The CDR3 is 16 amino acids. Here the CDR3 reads CASSLGSGGISYEQYF. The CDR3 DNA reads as TGTGCCAGCAGCTTAGGCAGCGGGGGAATCTCCTACGAGCAGTACTTC. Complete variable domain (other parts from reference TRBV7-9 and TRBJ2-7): DTGVSQNPRHKITKRGQNVTFRCDPISEHNRLYWYRQTLGQGPEFLTYFQNEAQLEKSRLLSDRFSAERPKGSFSTLEIQRTEQGDSAMYLCASSLGSGGISYEQYFGPGTRLTVT.

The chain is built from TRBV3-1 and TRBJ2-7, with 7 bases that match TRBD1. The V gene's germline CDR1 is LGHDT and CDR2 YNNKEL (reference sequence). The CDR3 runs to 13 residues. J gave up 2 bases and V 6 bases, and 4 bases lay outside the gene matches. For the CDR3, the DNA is TGTGCCAGCAGACGACAGGGAACCTACGAGCAGTACTTC. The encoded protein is CASRRQGTYEQYF.

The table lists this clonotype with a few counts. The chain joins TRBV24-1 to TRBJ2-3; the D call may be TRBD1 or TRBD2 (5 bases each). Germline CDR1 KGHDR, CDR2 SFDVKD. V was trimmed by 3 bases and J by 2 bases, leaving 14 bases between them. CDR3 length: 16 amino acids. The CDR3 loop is CATSDPHSGHTDTQYF. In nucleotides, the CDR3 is TGTGCCACCAGTGATCCGCACAGCGGACACACAGATACGCAGTATTTT.

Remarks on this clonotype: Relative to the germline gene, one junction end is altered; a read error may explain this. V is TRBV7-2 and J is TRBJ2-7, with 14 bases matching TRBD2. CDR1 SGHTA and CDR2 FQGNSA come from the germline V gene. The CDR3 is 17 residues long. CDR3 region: CASSLAGGLAGAPTTRF. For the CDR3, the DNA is TGTGCCAGCAGCTTAGCGGGGGGACTAGCGGGGGCCCCCACAACTCGATTC.

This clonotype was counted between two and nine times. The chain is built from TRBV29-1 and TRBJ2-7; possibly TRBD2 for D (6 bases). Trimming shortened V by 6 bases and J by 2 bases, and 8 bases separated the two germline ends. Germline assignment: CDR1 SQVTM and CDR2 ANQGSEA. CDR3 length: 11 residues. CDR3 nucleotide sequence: TGCAGCGTCCGGGAGACCTACGAGCAGTACTTC. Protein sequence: CSVRETYEQYF.

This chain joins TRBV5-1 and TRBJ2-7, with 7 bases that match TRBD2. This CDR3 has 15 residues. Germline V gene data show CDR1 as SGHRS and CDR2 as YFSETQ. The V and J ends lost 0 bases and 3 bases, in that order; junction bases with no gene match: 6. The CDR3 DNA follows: TGCGCCAGCAGCTTGGGGGCGGGAGATTTCTACGAGCAGTACTTC. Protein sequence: CASSLGAGDFYEQYF.